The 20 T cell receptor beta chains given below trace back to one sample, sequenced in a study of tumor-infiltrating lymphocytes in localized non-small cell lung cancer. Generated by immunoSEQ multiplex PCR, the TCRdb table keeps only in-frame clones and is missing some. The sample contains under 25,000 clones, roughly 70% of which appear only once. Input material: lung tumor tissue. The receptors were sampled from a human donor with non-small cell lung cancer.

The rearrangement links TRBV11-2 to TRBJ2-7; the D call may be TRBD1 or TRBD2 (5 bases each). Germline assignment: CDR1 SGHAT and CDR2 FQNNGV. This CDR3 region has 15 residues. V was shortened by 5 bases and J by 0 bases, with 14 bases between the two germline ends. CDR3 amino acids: CASSLWDVSSYEQYF. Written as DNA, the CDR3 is TGTGCCAGCAGCCTTTGGGACGTGAGCTCCTACGAGCAGTACTTC.

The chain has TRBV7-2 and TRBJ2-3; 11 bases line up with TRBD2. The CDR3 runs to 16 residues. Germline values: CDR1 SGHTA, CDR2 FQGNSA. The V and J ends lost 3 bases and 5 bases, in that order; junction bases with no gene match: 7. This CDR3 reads CASSFVAGGPGDTQYF. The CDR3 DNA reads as TGTGCCAGCAGCTTTGTAGCGGGAGGGCCGGGAGATACGCAGTATTTT.

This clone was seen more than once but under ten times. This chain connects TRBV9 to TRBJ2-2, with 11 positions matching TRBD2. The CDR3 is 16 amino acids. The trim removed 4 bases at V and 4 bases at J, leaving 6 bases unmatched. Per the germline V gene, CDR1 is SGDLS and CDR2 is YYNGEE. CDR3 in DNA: TGTGCCAGCAGCCCCCGTAGCGGGAGGGCCACCGGGGAGCTGTTTTTT. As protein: CASSPRSGRATGELFF. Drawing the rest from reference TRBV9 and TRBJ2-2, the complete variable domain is DSGVTQTPKHLITATGQRVTLRCSPRSGDLSVYWYQQSLDQGLQFLIQYYNGEERAKGNILERFSAQQFPDLHSELNLSSLELGDSALYFCASSPRSGRATGELFFGEGSRLTVL.

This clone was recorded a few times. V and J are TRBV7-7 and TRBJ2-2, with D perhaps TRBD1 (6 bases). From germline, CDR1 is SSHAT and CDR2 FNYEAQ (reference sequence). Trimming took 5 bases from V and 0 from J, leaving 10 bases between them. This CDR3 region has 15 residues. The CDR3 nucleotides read TGTGCCAGCAGCCCAGGGGATACGAACACCGGGGAGCTGTTTTTT. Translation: CASSPGDTNTGELFF.

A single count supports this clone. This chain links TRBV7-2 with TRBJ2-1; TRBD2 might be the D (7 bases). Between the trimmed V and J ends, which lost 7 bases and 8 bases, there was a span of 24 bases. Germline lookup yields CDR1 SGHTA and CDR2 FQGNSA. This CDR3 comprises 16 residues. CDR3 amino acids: CASTRGRLGGGDEQFF. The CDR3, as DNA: TGTGCCAGCACCAGGGGACGTCTAGGAGGGGGGGATGAGCAGTTCTTC.

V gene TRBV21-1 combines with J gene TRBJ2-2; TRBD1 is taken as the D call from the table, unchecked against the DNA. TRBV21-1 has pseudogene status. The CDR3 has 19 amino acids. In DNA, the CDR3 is TGTGCCAGCAGCAAACGGCAGGGGGTGTTGACGAAACACACCGGGGAGCTGTTTTTT. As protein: CASSKRQGVLTKHTGELFF.

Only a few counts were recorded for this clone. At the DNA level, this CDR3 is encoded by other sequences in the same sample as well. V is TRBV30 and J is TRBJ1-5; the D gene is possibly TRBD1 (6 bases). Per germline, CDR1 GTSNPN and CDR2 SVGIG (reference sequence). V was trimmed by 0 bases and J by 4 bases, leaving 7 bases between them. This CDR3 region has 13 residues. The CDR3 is CAWSVQGNQPQHF. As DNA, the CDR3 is TGTGCCTGGAGTGTACAGGGAAATCAGCCCCAGCATTTT.

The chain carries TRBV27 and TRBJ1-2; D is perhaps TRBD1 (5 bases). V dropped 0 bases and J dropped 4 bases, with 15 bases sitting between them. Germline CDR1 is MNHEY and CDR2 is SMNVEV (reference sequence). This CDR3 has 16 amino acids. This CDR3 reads CASSLSPGQGLYGYTF. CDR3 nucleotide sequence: TGTGCCAGCAGTTTATCCCCCGGCCAGGGACTCTATGGCTACACCTTC.

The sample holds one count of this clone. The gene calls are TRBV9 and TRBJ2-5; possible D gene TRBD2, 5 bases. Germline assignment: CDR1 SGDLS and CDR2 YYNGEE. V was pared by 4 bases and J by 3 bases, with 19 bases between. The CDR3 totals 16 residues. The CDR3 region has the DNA TGTGCCAGCAGCCCCCAAGACGGGATTGCGAAAGAGACCCAGTACTTC. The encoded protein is CASSPQDGIAKETQYF. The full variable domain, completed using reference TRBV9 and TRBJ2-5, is DSGVTQTPKHLITATGQRVTLRCSPRSGDLSVYWYQQSLDQGLQFLIQYYNGEERAKGNILERFSAQQFPDLHSELNLSSLELGDSALYFCASSPQDGIAKETQYFGPGTRLLVL.

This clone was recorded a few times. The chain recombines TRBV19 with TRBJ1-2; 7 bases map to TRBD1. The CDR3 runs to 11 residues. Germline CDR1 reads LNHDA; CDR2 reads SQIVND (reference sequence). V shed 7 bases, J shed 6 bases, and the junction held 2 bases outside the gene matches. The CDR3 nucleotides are TGTGCCAGTAACGACAGGGATGGCTACACCTTC. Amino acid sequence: CASNDRDGYTF.

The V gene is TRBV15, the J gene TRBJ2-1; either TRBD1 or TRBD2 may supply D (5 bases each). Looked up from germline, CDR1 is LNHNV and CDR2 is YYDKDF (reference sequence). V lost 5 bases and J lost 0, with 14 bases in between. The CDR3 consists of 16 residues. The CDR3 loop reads CATSSRGSSSYNEQFF. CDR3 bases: TGTGCCACCAGCTCACGGGGCTCCAGCTCCTACAATGAGCAGTTCTTC.

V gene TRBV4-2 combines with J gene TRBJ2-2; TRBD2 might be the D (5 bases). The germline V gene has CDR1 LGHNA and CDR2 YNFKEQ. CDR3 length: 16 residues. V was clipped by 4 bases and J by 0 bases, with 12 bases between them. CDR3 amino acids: CASSPGVASNTGELFF. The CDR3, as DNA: TGTGCCAGCAGCCCCGGGGTAGCGTCGAACACCGGGGAGCTGTTTTTT.

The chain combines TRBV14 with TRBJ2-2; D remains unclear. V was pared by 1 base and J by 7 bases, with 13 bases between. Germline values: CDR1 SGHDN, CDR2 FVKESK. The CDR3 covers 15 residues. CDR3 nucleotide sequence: TGTGCCAGCAGCCAAGGCCGGGCCGTTATCGGGGAGCTGTTTTTT. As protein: CASSQGRAVIGELFF.

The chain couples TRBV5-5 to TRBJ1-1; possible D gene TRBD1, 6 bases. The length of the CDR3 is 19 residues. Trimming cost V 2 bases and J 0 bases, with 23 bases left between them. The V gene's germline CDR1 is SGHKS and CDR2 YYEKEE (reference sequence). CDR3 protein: CASSFLPITGPSMNTEAFF. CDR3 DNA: TGTGCCAGCAGCTTCCTCCCCATAACAGGGCCGTCTATGAACACTGAAGCTTTCTTT.

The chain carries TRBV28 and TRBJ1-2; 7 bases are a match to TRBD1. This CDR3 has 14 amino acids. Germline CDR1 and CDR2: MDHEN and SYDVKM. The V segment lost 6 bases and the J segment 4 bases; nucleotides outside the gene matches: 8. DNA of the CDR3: TGTGCCAGCAGCCGGGACAGTAATGGCTATGGCTACACCTTC. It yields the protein CASSRDSNGYGYTF.

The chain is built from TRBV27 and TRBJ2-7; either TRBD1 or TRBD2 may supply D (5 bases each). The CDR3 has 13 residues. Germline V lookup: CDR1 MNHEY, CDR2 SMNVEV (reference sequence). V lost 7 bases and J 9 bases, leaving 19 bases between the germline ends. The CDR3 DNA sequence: TGTGCCAGCACCACCCTGGGGGTACCAGGGCAGTACTTC. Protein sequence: CASTTLGVPGQYF.

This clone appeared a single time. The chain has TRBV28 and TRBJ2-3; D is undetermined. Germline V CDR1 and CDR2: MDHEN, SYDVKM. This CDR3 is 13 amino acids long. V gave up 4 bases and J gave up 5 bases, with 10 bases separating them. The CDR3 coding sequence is TGTGCCAGCAGTTCGTACTGGGAAGATACGCAGTATTTT. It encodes CASSSYWEDTQYF.

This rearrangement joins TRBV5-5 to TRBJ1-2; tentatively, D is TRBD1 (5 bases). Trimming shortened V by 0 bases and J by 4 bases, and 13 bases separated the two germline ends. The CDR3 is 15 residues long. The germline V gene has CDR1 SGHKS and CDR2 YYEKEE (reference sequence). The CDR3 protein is CASSLEGLLAYGYTF. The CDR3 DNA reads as TGTGCCAGCAGCTTGGAGGGGCTCTTAGCCTATGGCTACACCTTC.

The CDR3 DNA sequence: TGTGCCAGCAGCCCGAGGGGCGGCTACTTGAACACTGAAGCTTTCTTT. Translating gives CASSPRGGYLNTEAFF. V and J are TRBV5-5 and TRBJ1-1; weak D call: TRBD1 (5 bases). CDR3 length: 16 residues. V gave up 4 bases and J gave up 0 bases, with 16 bases separating them. CDR1 and CDR2 (germline): SGHKS, YYEKEE (reference sequence).

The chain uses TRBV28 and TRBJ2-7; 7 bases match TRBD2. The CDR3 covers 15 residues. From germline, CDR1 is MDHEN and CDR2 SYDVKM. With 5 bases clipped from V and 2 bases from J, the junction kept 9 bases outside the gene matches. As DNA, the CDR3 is TGTGCCAGCAGTCCCGGCGGGAGCCTTACCTACGAGCAGTACTTC. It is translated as CASSPGGSLTYEQYF.